These 24 T cell receptor beta chains were sequenced from one sample in a study of cytomegalovirus exposure and HLA in healthy donors. PCR involved 60 Vbeta and 13 Jbeta primers. The assay was immunoSEQ multiplex PCR, and TCRdb's table has in-frame clones only and misses some. The table lists around 170,000 clones, over 60% of them singletons. The sequencing input was PBMCs. These receptor sequences come from a man in his late teens or twenties in good health and CMV-seronegative.

The rearrangement uses TRBV11-2 and TRBJ2-7, with TRBD1 matching 11 bases. Germline CDR1 is SGHAT and CDR2 is FQNNGV. Trimming at V came to 5 bases and at J to 3 bases, leaving 3 bases not matched to a gene. CDR3 length: 14 residues. DNA for the CDR3: TGTGCCAGCAGCGCCGGGACAGGGGGCTACGAGCAGTACTTC. Translating gives CASSAGTGGYEQYF.

V gene TRBV5-4 combines with J gene TRBJ1-4; the D gene is possibly TRBD1 (5 bases). V was pared by 3 bases and J by 5 bases, with 11 bases between. Germline V gene lookup returns CDR1 SGHNT and CDR2 YYREEE (reference sequence). The CDR3 is made up of 14 amino acids. The CDR3 DNA sequence: TGTGCCAGCAGCTACCAGACAGCAAATGAAAAACTGTTTTTT. Translation: CASSYQTANEKLFF.

V gene TRBV15 combines with J gene TRBJ2-2, with TRBD1 matching 7 bases. From germline, CDR1 is LNHNV and CDR2 YYDKDF (reference sequence). After removal of 0 bases from V and 1 base from J, the junction contained 2 bases not matched to a gene. The length of the CDR3 is 16 residues. DNA for the CDR3: TGTGCCACCAGCAGAGAGACAGGGAGGAACACCGGGGAGCTGTTTTTT. Translating it yields CATSRETGRNTGELFF.

This clone was observed a handful of times. V usage is TRBV27 and J usage is TRBJ2-3, with 9 nucleotides matching TRBD2. The trim removed 3 bases at V and 4 bases at J, leaving 8 bases unmatched. Germline CDR1 MNHEY, CDR2 SMNVEV (reference sequence). There are 16 residues in the CDR3. CDR3 residues: CASSFLSGGPSDTQYF. The DNA of the CDR3 is TGTGCCAGCAGTTTCCTGAGCGGGGGGCCCTCAGATACGCAGTATTTT.

This clone was seen more than once but under ten times. The chain recombines TRBV28 with TRBJ1-1; possibly TRBD1 for D (5 bases). CDR3 length: 13 residues. The germline V gene has CDR1 MDHEN and CDR2 SYDVKM. V lost 6 bases and J lost 2, with 10 bases in between. As DNA, the CDR3 is TGTGCCAGCAGCTCACAGGTAAACACTGAAGCTTTCTTT. This codes for CASSSQVNTEAFF. The whole variable domain, remainder taken from reference TRBV28 and TRBJ1-1, is DVKVTQSSRYLVKRTGEKVFLECVQDMDHENMFWYRQDPGLGLRLIYFSYDVKMKEKGDIPEGYSVSREKKERFSLILESASTNQTSMYLCASSSQVNTEAFFGQGTRLTVV.

In its sample, this clone was seen a few times. CDR3 protein: CASSPDPLLAGRESTQYF. For the CDR3, the DNA is TGTGCCAGCAGCCCCGACCCCCTTTTAGCGGGGAGGGAATCTACGCAGTATTTT. The gene calls are TRBV28 and TRBJ2-3; the match to TRBD2 covers 8 bases. Germline assignment: CDR1 MDHEN and CDR2 SYDVKM. This CDR3 comprises 18 residues. The V segment lost 6 bases and the J segment 8 bases; nucleotides outside the gene matches: 22. The full variable domain, rest sourced from reference TRBV28 and TRBJ2-3, is DVKVTQSSRYLVKRTGEKVFLECVQDMDHENMFWYRQDPGLGLRLIYFSYDVKMKEKGDIPEGYSVSREKKERFSLILESASTNQTSMYLCASSPDPLLAGRESTQYFGPGTRLTVL.

The chain has TRBV5-4 and TRBJ2-2; 11 positions agree with TRBD2. V lost 2 bases, J lost 5 bases, and 5 bases stayed unmatched. CDR1 is SGHNT and CDR2 is YYREEE in the germline V gene (reference sequence). The CDR3 spans 16 residues. Here the CDR3 reads CASSFGSGRGTGELFF. The CDR3, as DNA: TGTGCCAGCAGCTTCGGTAGCGGGAGGGGTACCGGGGAGCTGTTTTTT.

V is TRBV7-2 and J is TRBJ2-3; 8 nucleotides align to TRBD2. Trimming at V came to 5 bases and at J to 9 bases, leaving 4 bases not matched to a gene. The CDR3 is 12 residues long. The germline V gene encodes CDR1 SGHTA and CDR2 FQGNSA. CDR3 in amino acids: CASSPPGGTQYF. In DNA, the CDR3 is TGTGCCAGCAGCCCGCCGGGGGGGACGCAGTATTTT. The full variable domain, with the rest looked up from reference TRBV7-2 and TRBJ2-3, is GAGVSQSPSNKVTEKGKDVELRCDPISGHTALYWYRQSLGQGLEFLIYFQGNSAPDKSGLPSDRFSAERTGGSVSTLTIQRTQQEDSAVYLCASSPPGGTQYFGPGTRLTVL.

V is TRBV6-5 and J is TRBJ1-1; no definite D call. The CDR3 totals 14 residues. V lost 0 bases and J 4 bases, leaving 9 bases between the germline ends. Germline CDR1 MNHEY, CDR2 SVGAGI. CDR3 region: CASSYSRGGTEAFF. In DNA, the CDR3 is TGTGCCAGCAGTTACTCTCGTGGAGGCACTGAAGCTTTCTTT.

This chain links TRBV5-5 with TRBJ2-7; TRBD2 matches at 7 bases. The germline V gene encodes CDR1 SGHKS and CDR2 YYEKEE (reference sequence). The CDR3 has 14 residues. V shed 0 bases, J shed 2 bases, and the junction held 2 bases outside the gene matches. CDR3 sequence reads: CASSLEAGPYEQYF. DNA of the CDR3: TGTGCCAGCAGCTTGGAAGCGGGGCCCTACGAGCAGTACTTC.

The chain uses TRBV28 and TRBJ1-1; TRBD1 is a possible D gene (5 bases). CDR3 length equals 14 residues. V was shortened by 2 bases and J by 5 bases, with 12 bases between the two germline ends. Germline CDR1 MDHEN, CDR2 SYDVKM. The CDR3 nucleotides are TGTGCCAGCAGTTTAAACCAGGGAGGTACTGAAGCTTTCTTT. Encoded protein: CASSLNQGGTEAFF.

The genes are TRBV4-1 and TRBJ1-1; 7 nucleotides match TRBD1. CDR1 and CDR2 (germline): MGHRA, YSYEKL. The CDR3 consists of 11 residues. V trimming: 4 bases; J trimming: 10 bases; junction bases outside the gene matches: 3. CDR3 DNA sequence: TGCGCCAGCAGCCTAGAGGGGGCAGCTTTCTTT. Translated, it gives CASSLEGAAFF.

The rearrangement uses TRBV9 and TRBJ1-4; 10 nucleotides align to TRBD1. The germline V gene encodes CDR1 SGDLS and CDR2 YYNGEE. V lost 0 bases, J lost 8 bases, and 10 bases stayed unmatched. The CDR3 consists of 17 residues. The CDR3 protein is CASSVALLGTGDEKLFF. The CDR3 DNA reads as TGTGCCAGCAGCGTAGCTCTTCTTGGGACAGGGGACGAAAAACTGTTTTTT.

The chain joins TRBV7-9 to TRBJ1-2; 7 positions match TRBD1. This CDR3 is 15 amino acids long. Germline CDR1 and CDR2: SEHNR and FQNEAQ (reference sequence). The J segment lost 7 bases and the V segment lost 1 base, leaving 9 bases of the junction unmatched. CDR3 in amino acids: CASSLGGNRGRGYTF. The CDR3 DNA is TGTGCCAGCAGCTTAGGGGGGAACAGGGGTCGTGGCTACACCTTC.

A note on this clone: An end of the junction does not agree with germline; a read error may underlie this. This chain connects TRBV28 to TRBJ1-5; 10 bases fit TRBD1. Germline V CDR1 and CDR2: MDHEN, SYDVKM. The CDR3 extends over 16 amino acids. The CDR3 loop reads CASSERQGAGNQPQHF. CDR3 nucleotides: TGTGCCAGCAGTGAAAGACAGGGGGCCGGCAATCAACCCCAGCATTTT. The full variable domain, with the rest looked up from reference TRBV28 and TRBJ1-5, is DVKVTQSSRYLVKRTGEKVFLECVQDMDHENMFWYRQDPGLGLRLIYFSYDVKMKEKGDIPEGYSVSREKKERFSLILESASTNQTSMYLCASSERQGAGNQPQHFGDGTRLSIL.

This clone was picked up a small number of times. The rearrangement uses TRBV19 and TRBJ1-4, with D hard to call. The CDR3 length is 12 residues. Germline assignment: CDR1 LNHDA and CDR2 SQIVND (reference sequence). With 5 bases removed from V and 8 bases from J, the gap between germline ends came to 9 bases. The CDR3 region is CASSVSGEKLFF. The CDR3 region has the DNA TGTGCCAGTAGTGTCAGCGGCGAAAAACTGTTTTTT. The variable domain in full, with the rest retrieved from reference TRBV19 and TRBJ1-4, is DGGITQSPKYLFRKEGQNVTLSCEQNLNHDAMYWYRQDPGQGLRLIYYSQIVNDFQKGDIAEGYSVSREKKESFPLTVTSAQKNPTAFYLCASSVSGEKLFFGSGTQLSVL.

The chain joins TRBV5-1 to TRBJ2-6; unclear D gene. This CDR3 comprises 17 residues. In germline, CDR1 is SGHRS, CDR2 YFSETQ. Trimming stripped 2 bases from V and 0 bases from J, with 12 bases between. In nucleotides, the CDR3 is TGCGCCAGCAGCTTCTCTCAGAATTTCTCTGGGGCCAACGTCCTGACTTTC. It codes for CASSFSQNFSGANVLTF.

For this clone: This same CDR3 is encoded by further DNA sequences in the sample. The V and J genes are TRBV6-6 and TRBJ1-1; weak D call: TRBD1 (5 bases). Germline CDR1 MNHNY, CDR2 SVGAGI (reference sequence). The CDR3 totals 13 residues. The germline V and J ends were trimmed by 2 bases and 2 bases, with 6 bases remaining between them. CDR3 in amino acids: CASSYDSNTEAFF. The CDR3 nucleotides read TGTGCCAGCAGTTACGACAGTAACACTGAAGCTTTCTTT.

This clone was seen a handful of times. The chain employs TRBV7-2 and TRBJ1-1, with 9 bases matching TRBD1. Trimming took 1 base from V and 9 from J; bases not matched to a gene: 9. The CDR3 covers 15 residues. Germline CDR1 is SGHTA and CDR2 is FQGNSA. The CDR3 bases are TGTGCCAGCAGCTTAGACCCCGGGACAGGGATCAAAGCTTTCTTT. This codes for CASSLDPGTGIKAFF.

The chain recombines TRBV7-2 with TRBJ1-3, with a possible D match to TRBD1 (6 bases). Per the germline V gene, CDR1 is SGHTA and CDR2 is FQGNSA. The germline V and J ends were trimmed by 2 bases and 4 bases, with 12 bases remaining between them. The CDR3 length is 15 residues. CDR3 bases: TGTGCCAGCAGCTTACGAGGGGGAGCCGGAAACACCATATATTTT. Amino acid sequence: CASSLRGGAGNTIYF.

In its sample, this clone was seen a few times. The V call is TRBV5-6, the J call TRBJ2-7; the D gene is possibly TRBD2 (5 bases). V was clipped by 4 bases and J by 3 bases, with 14 bases between them. Germline-derived CDR1 and CDR2 are SGHDT and YYEEEE. CDR3 size: 14 residues. CDR3 region: CASSGMLLGYEQYF. CDR3 DNA sequence: TGTGCCAGCAGCGGTATGTTACTAGGCTACGAGCAGTACTTC.

This clone showed up just a few times. This chain joins TRBV30 and TRBJ2-7; D possibly corresponds to TRBD2 (6 bases). V lost 5 bases and J 4 bases, leaving 15 bases between the germline ends. This CDR3 contains 13 residues. Germline V gene lookup returns CDR1 GTSNPN and CDR2 SVGIG (reference sequence). CDR3 sequence: CAWGDSRSYEQYF. The CDR3 DNA reads as TGTGCCTGGGGGGACTCCCGTTCATACGAGCAGTACTTC.

The chain is built from TRBV9 and TRBJ2-6; 8 bases match TRBD1. The CDR3 consists of 16 residues. Germline V gives CDR1 SGDLS, CDR2 YYNGEE. J gave up 3 bases and V 2 bases, and 4 bases lay outside the gene matches. The CDR3 reads CASSVGQGIGANVLTF. The CDR3 DNA sequence: TGTGCCAGCAGCGTTGGACAGGGTATTGGGGCCAACGTCCTGACTTTC.

The chain has TRBV5-1 and TRBJ2-4; 8 bases map to TRBD2. Germline assignment: CDR1 SGHRS and CDR2 YFSETQ. V dropped 2 bases and J dropped 6; count of bases not matched to a gene: 7. This CDR3 contains 15 residues. CDR3 residues: CASSFGGSGGNIQYF. The DNA of the CDR3 is TGCGCCAGCAGCTTCGGGGGGAGCGGGGGAAACATTCAGTACTTC. Full variable domain (outside the CDR3, taken from reference TRBV5-1 and TRBJ2-4): KAGVTQTPRYLIKTRGQQVTLSCSPISGHRSVSWYQQTPGQGLQFLFEYFSETQRNKGNFPGRFSGRQFSNSRSEMNVSTLELGDSALYLCASSFGGSGGNIQYFGAGTRLSVL.